The 17 T cell receptor beta chains given below trace back to one sample, sequenced in a study of T cell repertoires in aging, cancer and after chemotherapy. TRB rearrangements spanning V, D and J were amplified using mixed TRB-A/B primers. TCRdb fed the multiplex PCR reads into MiXCR, producing one record per CDR3 protein. The sample contains approximately 20,000 distinct CDR3 sequences, approximately 35% of which appear only once. The template was genomic DNA from peripheral blood, not RNA. Material: blood. All receptors come from a human donor with a solid tumor.

This clonotype showed up just a few times. The CDR3: CASSLGLAGGQQYF. Written as DNA, the CDR3 is TGTGCCAGCAGCTTGGGTCTAGCGGGGGGGCAGCAGTACTTC. The chain carries TRBV5-4 and TRBJ2-7, with 12 bases that match TRBD2. This CDR3 region has 14 residues. Unmatched junction bases numbered 3, after V lost 0 bases and J lost 8 bases. CDR1 SGHNT and CDR2 YYREEE come from the germline V gene (reference sequence).

The chain uses TRBV27 and TRBJ2-1; TRBD2 matches 7 bases. The CDR3 covers 15 residues. Germline CDR1 MNHEY, CDR2 SMNVEV (reference sequence). V shed 4 bases and J 9 bases; nucleotides not matched to a gene: 12. Written as DNA, the CDR3 is TGTGCCAGCAGTTATGTGGGAGGGCCTATTAGTGAGCAGTTCTTC. Translated: CASSYVGGPISEQFF.

This clonotype was seen a handful of times. This chain connects TRBV10-3 to TRBJ2-2; 10 nucleotides match TRBD2. Germline V gene lookup returns CDR1 ENHRY and CDR2 SYGVKD. After removal of 7 bases from V and 8 bases from J, the junction contained 13 bases not matched to a gene. This CDR3 spans 16 amino acids. The CDR3 protein is CAIKGNSGRAVGELFF. The CDR3 DNA sequence: TGTGCCATCAAGGGGAACAGCGGGAGGGCCGTGGGGGAGCTGTTTTTT.

The CDR3 is CASSLLPGVFNSPLHF. The CDR3 DNA is TGTGCCAGCAGTTTACTCCCCGGGGTCTTTAATTCACCCCTCCACTTT. The chain recombines TRBV27 with TRBJ1-6; D remains unclear. The CDR3 is 16 residues long. V lost 2 bases to trimming and J lost 6 bases, with 14 bases between them. Germline loops: CDR1 MNHEY, CDR2 SMNVEV (reference sequence).

This clonotype was seen more than once but under ten times. This chain links TRBV6-1 with TRBJ2-2, with 9 nucleotides matching TRBD1. V was clipped by 8 bases and J by 1 base; unmatched bases: 11. Germline V gene sequence: CDR1 MNHNS, CDR2 SASEGT. The CDR3 is 17 amino acids. CDR3 coding DNA: TGTGCCAGCTCCCCCCCCCGGGGACAGGGGAACACCGGGGAGCTGTTTTTT. It encodes CASSPPRGQGNTGELFF.

This clonotype was counted between two and nine times. The rearrangement uses TRBV6-6 and TRBJ2-2; tentative D call: TRBD1 (6 bases). V dropped 2 bases and J dropped 1 base, with 14 bases sitting between them. The germline V gene encodes CDR1 MNHNY and CDR2 SVGAGI (reference sequence). This CDR3 region has 17 residues. The CDR3 reads CASSYNSGTLNTGELFF. CDR3 nucleotide sequence: TGTGCCAGCAGTTACAATAGTGGGACATTGAACACCGGGGAGCTGTTTTTT.

The chain links TRBV10-1 to TRBJ1-1, with 9 bases identical to TRBD1. The length of the CDR3 is 15 residues. Germline CDR1 is WNHNN and CDR2 is SYGVQD (reference sequence). The ends lost 4 bases at V and 7 bases at J; junction bases unmatched: 10. DNA of the CDR3: TGCGCCAGCAGTGGACCGGACAGGGGAGATTTTGAAGCTTTCTTT. Translation: CASSGPDRGDFEAFF.

The rearrangement uses TRBV27 and TRBJ1-1; 8 bases are a match to TRBD1. V lost 2 bases to trimming and J lost 11 bases; unmatched junction nucleotides: 7. Looked up from germline, CDR1 is MNHEY and CDR2 is SMNVEV (reference sequence). This CDR3 is 13 amino acids long. DNA of the CDR3: TGTGCCAGCAGTTTAGGATTGGGACAGGTTGCTTTCTTT. It translates to CASSLGLGQVAFF.

In this sample, this clonotype turned up a few times. The chain employs TRBV5-5 and TRBJ2-6; D gene unclear. This CDR3 is 14 amino acids long. With 0 bases removed from V and 2 bases from J, the gap between germline ends came to 3 bases. CDR1 is SGHKS, CDR2 YYEKEE, per germline (reference sequence). The CDR3 is CASSLGAGANVLTF. CDR3 nucleotides: TGTGCCAGCAGCTTGGGGGCTGGGGCCAACGTCCTGACTTTC.

V gene TRBV10-3 combines with J gene TRBJ2-7; D not resolved. Trimming shortened V by 4 bases and J by 0 bases, and 7 bases separated the two germline ends. Germline V CDR1 and CDR2: ENHRY, SYGVKD. The CDR3 consists of 13 residues. CDR3 nucleotides: TGTGCCATCAGTGCCGGCAGCTCCTACGAGCAGTACTTC. Its protein is CAISAGSSYEQYF.

CDR3 DNA sequence: TGTGCCAGCAGTTTATACCGTTTCTACAATGAGCAGTTCTTC. Protein sequence: CASSLYRFYNEQFF. This chain links TRBV27 with TRBJ2-1; unclear D gene. The CDR3 loop spans 14 amino acids. In germline, CDR1 is MNHEY, CDR2 SMNVEV (reference sequence). Trimming removed 1 base at V and 3 bases at J, with 7 bases between.

This clonotype was seen a handful of times. This sequence joins TRBV7-6 and TRBJ2-3, with D unresolved. This CDR3 has 14 residues. V was shortened by 5 bases and J by 0 bases, with 9 bases between the two germline ends. Germline V gene lookup returns CDR1 SGHVS and CDR2 FNYEAQ. CDR3 in DNA: TGTGCCAGCAGCCTCCAGACTAGCACAGATACGCAGTATTTT. Translation gives CASSLQTSTDTQYF.

The genes are TRBV27 and TRBJ2-3; D call uncertain. V dropped 5 bases and J dropped 2 bases, with 8 bases sitting between them. This CDR3 spans 13 amino acids. The germline CDR1 and CDR2 sequences are MNHEY and SMNVEV (reference sequence). The CDR3 DNA follows: TGTGCCAGCAGTCCCTGGAACACAGATACGCAGTATTTT. Translation gives CASSPWNTDTQYF.

This clonotype is labeled as medium-sized. V is TRBV11-1 and J is TRBJ2-1; 13 bases map to TRBD2. Germline assignment: CDR1 SGHAT and CDR2 FQDESV (reference sequence). The CDR3 covers 17 residues. Trimming cost V 5 bases and J 5 bases; bases outside gene matches: 9. CDR3 in DNA: TGTGCCAGCAGCGAGGGGGGGACTAGCGGGACCGACAATGAGCAGTTCTTC. Protein sequence: CASSEGGTSGTDNEQFF. The variable domain in full, with the rest retrieved from reference TRBV11-1 and TRBJ2-1, is EAEVAQSPRYKITEKSQAVAFWCDPISGHATLYWYRQILGQGPELLVQFQDESVVDDSQLPKDRFSAERLKGVDSTLKIQPAELGDSAMYLCASSEGGTSGTDNEQFFGPGTRLTVL.

This clonotype was picked up a small number of times. This chain uses TRBV30 with TRBJ2-5; 10 bases line up with TRBD2. After removal of 3 bases from V and 5 bases from J, the junction contained 6 bases not matched to a gene. CDR1 is GTSNPN and CDR2 is SVGIG in the germline V gene (reference sequence). The CDR3 consists of 14 residues. The CDR3 DNA sequence: TGTGCCTGGAGACTAGCGGGGACGGCGGAGACCCAGTACTTC. It translates to CAWRLAGTAETQYF.

This chain uses TRBV6-2 or TRBV6-3 with TRBJ2-1, with 9 bases that match TRBD2. The CDR3 consists of 18 residues. V lost 7 bases and J lost 4; bases outside the gene matches: 17. Germline V gene sequence: CDR1 MNHEY, CDR2 SVGEGT. As DNA, the CDR3 is TGTGCCAGCACCCAAGTAAGGCGGCGGGAGGGGGGGTACAATGAGCAGTTCTTC. Translating it yields CASTQVRRREGGYNEQFF.

The chain combines TRBV6-1 with TRBJ2-2; D is unclear. The CDR3 covers 15 residues. Trimming removed 4 bases at V and 1 base at J, with 10 bases between. Germline assignment: CDR1 MNHNS and CDR2 SASEGT. The CDR3 reads CASSGVGLNTGELFF. The CDR3, as DNA: TGTGCCAGCAGTGGGGTCGGCTTGAACACCGGGGAGCTGTTTTTT.